The source of this TCR beta chain is a study of cytomegalovirus exposure and HLA in healthy donors. Study-wide findings and caveats: TCR beta sequences reportedly predicted most subjects' HLA-A and HLA-B alleles accurately. TCR beta V- and J-gene trimming was later associated with a missense DCLRE1C variant. Later, an analysis showed that TCR beta chains associated with HLA were more clonally expanded than others that were equally common. Rare TCR sequences predominated, though certain public TCRs were found in many donors.

As to this clone: What it recognizes is unknown.

CDR1 and CDR2 (germline): MDHEN, SYDVKM. The V end lost 10 bases, the J end lost 2 bases, and 15 bases lay between the germline ends. The CDR3 length is 14 residues. In the PCR, 60 Vbeta and 13 Jbeta primers were used. The assay was immunoSEQ multiplex PCR, and TCRdb's table has in-frame clones only and misses some. Of about 180,000 clones detected, 80% appear once; the ten largest clones hold about 1.4%. This TCR came from a girl aged 10 to 17 in good health and CMV-seropositive. Sequenced material: PBMCs. J is TRBJ1-5 and V is TRBV28; D may be TRBD1 (5 bases). The CDR3 reads CAIQGVRGNQPQHF. The CDR3 DNA reads TGTGCCATCCAGGGTGTTAGGGGCAATCAGCCCCAGCATTTT.